Shown below are 20 T cell receptor beta chains from a single sample sequenced in a study of T cells in Graves' hyperthyroidism and ophthalmopathy. RNA transcripts gave rise to amplified TCR beta CDR3 regions. With the HTBI primer set, the TCR CDR3 went through a first round of RT-PCR. Via MiXCR, TCRdb re-called the multiplex PCR reads, giving one row per CDR3 protein. The sample lists 610,000 or so distinct CDR3 sequences, around 42% seen once, with around 7.7% in the top ten. The material sequenced was peripheral blood or thyroid tissue (not recorded which). These receptors originate from a woman aged 18-29 years with Graves' hyperthyroidism.

This clonotype was found many times. V usage is TRBV7-6 and J usage is TRBJ2-7; D may be TRBD2 (5 bases). Trimming removed 1 base from V and 2 bases from J, with 15 bases in between. The CDR3 is made up of 16 amino acids. Germline V gene data show CDR1 as SGHVS and CDR2 as FNYEAQ. CDR3 region: CASSLVRGGSTYEQYF. Written as DNA, the CDR3 is TGTGCCAGCAGCTTAGTCAGAGGCGGGTCTACCTACGAGCAGTACTTC.

The chain couples TRBV6-1 to TRBJ2-5; 12 bases are a match to TRBD2. The CDR3 covers 17 residues. Germline values: CDR1 MNHNS, CDR2 SASEGT. Germline trimming cut 5 bases from V and 5 bases from J; bases unmatched to any gene: 12. In DNA form, the CDR3 reads TGTGCCAGCAGTCCCAACCCCGGACTAGCGGGATCGGAGACCCAGTACTTC. Its translation: CASSPNPGLAGSETQYF.

This clonotype occurred a few times. The V call is TRBV3-1, the J call TRBJ1-1; D unclear. This CDR3 comprises 13 residues. V was clipped by 0 bases and J by 9 bases, with 11 bases between them. Germline CDR1 reads LGHDT; CDR2 reads YNNKEL (reference sequence). CDR3 amino acids: CASSQDLGRKAFF. The CDR3 DNA reads as TGTGCCAGCAGCCAAGATCTAGGCAGGAAAGCTTTCTTT.

The V and J genes are TRBV24-1 and TRBJ2-3; D is unresolved. V lost 1 base, J lost 4 bases, and 14 bases lay in between. Germline V CDR1 and CDR2: KGHDR, SFDVKD. The CDR3 spans 16 residues. In nucleotides, the CDR3 is TGTGCCACCAGTGATTTAGGGCCCGACGGACCAGATACGCAGTATTTT. Translated, it gives CATSDLGPDGPDTQYF.

V usage is TRBV5-6 and J usage is TRBJ1-3; possibly TRBD1 for D (5 bases). The V and J ends lost 0 bases and 15 bases respectively, with 25 bases between them. Germline V lookup: CDR1 SGHDT, CDR2 YYEEEE. The CDR3 length is 16 residues. The CDR3 nucleotides read TGTGCCAGCAGCTTGGCGTCCGACAGTGCTGGATCTCCCGCATATTTT. Translating gives CASSLASDSAGSPAYF.

On this clonotype itself: A much larger clone lies a single base off, so this may be a read error. V gene TRBV5-5 combines with J gene TRBJ1-1; 8 bases align to TRBD1. The CDR3 length is 15 residues. The germline CDR1 and CDR2 sequences are SGHKS and YYEKEE (reference sequence). The CDR3: CACSASGQGNTEAFF. For the CDR3, the DNA is TGTGCCTGCAGCGCCTCCGGACAGGGTAACACTGAAGCTTTCTTT.

The genes are TRBV2 and TRBJ1-1; TRBD1 matches at 10 bases. CDR3 size: 12 residues. CDR1 is SNHLY and CDR2 is FYNNEI in the germline V gene. CDR3 loop: CAREDRGTEAFF. DNA for the CDR3: TGTGCTAGAGAGGACAGGGGGACTGAAGCTTTCTTT. Based on the CDR3 plus reference TRBV2 and TRBJ1-1, the full variable domain is EPEVTQTPSHQVTQMGQEVILRCVPISNHLYFYWYRQILGQKVEFLVSFYNNEISEKSEIFDDQFSVERPDGSNFTLKIRSTKLEDSAMYFCAREDRGTEAFFGQGTRLTVV.

This clonotype occurred once. This may stem from a read error, because a much larger clone lies one nucleotide away. The CDR3 here is CASSGDWGMSTGELFF. The CDR3 DNA sequence: TGTGCCAGCAGCGGGGACTGGGGAATGAGCACCGGGGAGCTGTTTTTT. This chain connects TRBV14 to TRBJ2-2, with D tentatively TRBD2 (6 bases). V shed 5 bases and J shed 4 bases, with 17 bases lying between them. CDR1 is SGHDN and CDR2 is FVKESK in the germline V gene. There are 16 residues in the CDR3.

The rearrangement links TRBV11-1 to TRBJ2-2; 14 positions match TRBD2. J was trimmed by 7 bases and V by 5 bases; bases with no gene match: 9. Germline CDR1 SGHAT, CDR2 FQDESV (reference sequence). The CDR3 extends over 17 amino acids. CDR3 sequence reads: CASSLGTSGSGVGELFF. CDR3 bases: TGTGCCAGCAGCCTCGGGACTAGCGGGAGCGGGGTCGGGGAGCTGTTTTTT.

The chain couples TRBV7-9 to TRBJ1-2, with 8 bases identical to TRBD1. Germline values: CDR1 SEHNR, CDR2 FQNEAQ (reference sequence). Trimming cost V 5 bases and J 5 bases; bases outside gene matches: 7. There are 14 residues in the CDR3. The CDR3 protein is CASSATGQEYGYTF. In DNA, the CDR3 is TGTGCCAGCAGCGCGACGGGACAGGAGTATGGCTACACCTTC. The whole variable domain, filled in from reference TRBV7-9 and TRBJ1-2, reads DTGVSQNPRHKITKRGQNVTFRCDPISEHNRLYWYRQTLGQGPEFLTYFQNEAQLEKSRLLSDRFSAERPKGSFSTLEIQRTEQGDSAMYLCASSATGQEYGYTFGSGTRLTVV.

With respect to this clonotype: One end of the junction does not line up with germline, which may come from a read error. The chain has TRBV7-6 and TRBJ2-7; possible D gene TRBD2, 7 bases. In germline, CDR1 is SGHVS, CDR2 FNYEAQ. The CDR3 extends over 15 amino acids. The CDR3 is CATSTRGAVPYEQYF. In DNA, the CDR3 is TGTGCCACCAGCACCCGGGGGGCGGTCCCCTACGAGCAGTACTTC.

This clonotype was seen ten or more times. This chain connects TRBV25-1 to TRBJ2-7; D may be TRBD2 (5 bases). The CDR3 length is 15 residues. The ends were cut back, 7 bases at V and 3 bases at J, with 19 bases in the middle. Germline loops: CDR1 MGHDK, CDR2 SYGVNS. In nucleotides, the CDR3 is TGTGCCAGCACTTCGGGCCCCATGGGGAGCTACGAGCAGTACTTC. Translation gives CASTSGPMGSYEQYF.

With regard to this clonotype: With a much larger clone just one base away, this may be a read error. Given the absence of the conserved phenylalanine or tryptophan at the CDR3 end, a read error is likely. The chain uses TRBV7-9 and TRBJ2-7, with D perhaps assigned TRBD1 or TRBD2 (5 bases each). The CDR3 is made up of 15 amino acids. Per the germline V gene, CDR1 is SEHNR and CDR2 is FQNEAQ (reference sequence). V was clipped by 4 bases and J by 1 base, with 14 bases between them. This CDR3 reads CASSYRGTSSYEQYL. The DNA of the CDR3 is TGTGCCAGCAGCTACAGAGGGACCTCGTCCTACGAGCAGTACCTC.

V usage is TRBV29-1 and J usage is TRBJ1-1, with TRBD1 matching over 7 bases. The CDR3 contains 16 residues. Germline CDR1 and CDR2: SQVTM and ANQGSEA. J gave up 7 bases and V 2 bases, and 16 bases lay outside the gene matches. The CDR3 DNA reads as TGCAGCGTTGAATCCCCGGGACAGCGCCTTAGCGGTGAAGCTTTCTTT. Protein product: CSVESPGQRLSGEAFF.

This clonotype was seen repeatedly, ten times or more. This sequence joins TRBV11-2 and TRBJ2-5, with D uncertain. This CDR3 is 12 amino acids long. The V gene's germline CDR1 is SGHAT and CDR2 FQNNGV. Between the trimmed V and J ends, which lost 4 bases and 5 bases, there was a span of 8 bases. The CDR3 sequence is CASSYIGETQYF. The CDR3 DNA reads TGTGCCAGCAGCTACATCGGTGAGACCCAGTACTTC.

At least ten counts were recorded for this clonotype. V gene TRBV6-5 combines with J gene TRBJ2-2, with no clear D. Germline V gene data show CDR1 as MNHEY and CDR2 as SVGAGI. Trimming cost V 5 bases and J 7 bases, with 11 bases left between them. The CDR3 has 13 amino acids. The CDR3 region is CASSTGRYGELFF. In DNA, the CDR3 is TGTGCCAGCAGTACTGGACGGTACGGGGAGCTGTTTTTT.

This clonotype was seen at least ten times. This chain connects TRBV20-1 to TRBJ1-2; TRBD1 aligns across 11 bases. V lost 2 bases, J lost 3 bases, and 5 bases stayed unmatched. CDR1 is DFQATT and CDR2 is SNEGSKA in the germline V gene (reference sequence). The CDR3 is 15 amino acids. The CDR3 protein is CSARTWTGGDYGYTF. CDR3 in DNA: TGCAGTGCTAGAACCTGGACAGGGGGCGACTATGGCTACACCTTC.

The CDR3 loop is CSARGGWTDGYTF. In nucleotides, the CDR3 is TGCAGTGCTAGAGGAGGGTGGACAGATGGCTACACCTTC. The rearrangement links TRBV20-1 to TRBJ1-2; D is perhaps TRBD1 (6 bases). Germline CDR1 and CDR2: DFQATT and SNEGSKA (reference sequence). Trimming pared 1 base from V and 6 bases from J, leaving 12 bases between. The CDR3 length is 13 residues.

This chain links TRBV24-1 with TRBJ1-1; TRBD1 aligns across 9 bases. This CDR3 is built from 16 residues. Per the germline V gene, CDR1 is KGHDR and CDR2 is SFDVKD. The V gene end was trimmed by 3 bases and the J gene end by 1 base; junction bases not matched to a gene: 5. The CDR3 here is CATSDSGQGTNTEAFF. CDR3 DNA: TGTGCCACCAGTGATAGCGGACAGGGGACGAACACTGAAGCTTTCTTT.

This chain connects TRBV2 to TRBJ2-1; TRBD1 agrees at 8 bases. Germline assignment: CDR1 SNHLY and CDR2 FYNNEI. The junction had 5 bases not matched to a gene; V was cut back by 6 bases and J by 7 bases. This CDR3 contains 13 residues. The CDR3 DNA sequence: TGTGCCAGCAGCAGACAGGGGTGGAATGAGCAGTTCTTC. Protein: CASSRQGWNEQFF.